This entry lists 30 T cell receptor beta chains sequenced from one sample in a study of beta chain features in type 1 diabetes. All of the isolated RNA was reverse transcribed, so expressed TCRB transcripts were sequenced. Profiling relied on immunoSEQ multiplex PCR, and the TCRdb table lists in-frame clones only, not all of them. In the table there are 250,000 or so clones, around 65% of which are singletons. The sample was naive CD4+ T cells from blood. These receptors were taken from a man aged 25 to 40 in good health.

This clone has only a few counts. The chain has TRBV4-1 and TRBJ2-1; TRBD2 aligns across 7 bases. V shed 3 bases and J 0 bases; nucleotides not matched to a gene: 8. Per germline, CDR1 MGHRA and CDR2 YSYEKL. This CDR3 contains 17 residues. DNA for the CDR3: TGCGCCAGCAGCCAGGGTTCCGGGGGGAGCTCCTACAATGAGCAGTTCTTC. As protein: CASSQGSGGSSYNEQFF.

Here the CDR3 DNA reads TGTGCCAGCAGCTTAGATCCTCAATATGGCTACACCTTC. This sequence encodes CASSLDPQYGYTF. The chain recombines TRBV11-2 with TRBJ1-2; D not resolved. Germline V gene lookup returns CDR1 SGHAT and CDR2 FQNNGV. CDR3 length: 13 residues. Deletions cut 0 bases from V and 5 bases from J, with 7 bases between.

This chain links TRBV6-5 with TRBJ2-1, with a possible D match to TRBD2 (6 bases). V lost 4 bases to trimming and J lost 4 bases, with 14 bases between them. Germline V lookup: CDR1 MNHEY, CDR2 SVGAGI. This CDR3 spans 15 amino acids. CDR3 sequence (DNA): TGTGCCAGCAGTTCGGGCCCGGCGGGGTACAATGAGCAGTTCTTC. Its protein product is CASSSGPAGYNEQFF.

The V call is TRBV28, the J call TRBJ2-1; 7 bases align to TRBD2. The CDR3 extends over 13 amino acids. Germline V lookup: CDR1 MDHEN, CDR2 SYDVKM. The V segment lost 5 bases and the J segment 13 bases; nucleotides outside the gene matches: 11. CDR3 protein: CASSPHKPGLQFF. CDR3 nucleotides: TGTGCCAGCAGTCCGCACAAGCCGGGACTACAGTTCTTC. The whole variable domain, remainder taken from reference TRBV28 and TRBJ2-1, is DVKVTQSSRYLVKRTGEKVFLECVQDMDHENMFWYRQDPGLGLRLIYFSYDVKMKEKGDIPEGYSVSREKKERFSLILESASTNQTSMYLCASSPHKPGLQFFGPGTRLTVL.

The J gene is TRBJ2-1, the V gene TRBV18; 8 bases align to TRBD1. Losses at the gene ends were 1 base for V and 2 bases for J; bases not matched to a gene: 1. Per germline, CDR1 KGHSH and CDR2 LQKENI. The CDR3 spans 15 residues. CDR3: CASSPLQGAYNEQFF. The CDR3 bases are TGTGCCAGCTCACCACTACAGGGGGCCTACAATGAGCAGTTCTTC.

The chain has TRBV2 and TRBJ2-2; D perhaps matches TRBD1 (5 bases). V lost 0 bases to trimming and J lost 2 bases, with 10 bases between them. CDR1 is SNHLY and CDR2 is FYNNEI in the germline V gene. This CDR3 spans 16 amino acids. The chain's CDR3 is CASSEAGHLNTGELFF. As DNA, the CDR3 is TGTGCCAGCAGTGAAGCGGGGCACCTTAACACCGGGGAGCTGTTTTTT. The whole variable domain, filled in from reference TRBV2 and TRBJ2-2, reads EPEVTQTPSHQVTQMGQEVILRCVPISNHLYFYWYRQILGQKVEFLVSFYNNEISEKSEIFDDQFSVERPDGSNFTLKIRSTKLEDSAMYFCASSEAGHLNTGELFFGEGSRLTVL.

The chain couples TRBV7-2 to TRBJ1-4; tentatively, D is TRBD1 (6 bases). The CDR3 is 14 amino acids. V lost 4 bases and J lost 5, with 11 bases in between. Germline CDR1 and CDR2: SGHTA and FQGNSA. The CDR3 reads CASSSQGQNEKLFF. The CDR3 DNA is TGTGCCAGCAGCTCACAGGGTCAAAATGAAAAACTGTTTTTT.

V is TRBV29-1 and J is TRBJ1-1; no clear D gene. V dropped 5 bases and J dropped 0 bases, with 13 bases sitting between them. The CDR3 length is 14 residues. The germline V gene has CDR1 SQVTM and CDR2 ANQGSEA. CDR3 residues: CSVQLMRLNTEAFF. Here the CDR3 DNA reads TGCAGCGTTCAACTCATGAGGTTGAACACTGAAGCTTTCTTT.

The chain uses TRBV29-1 and TRBJ1-1, with 9 bases identical to TRBD1. The V gene end was trimmed by 7 bases and the J gene end by 5 bases; junction bases not matched to a gene: 2. From germline, CDR1 is SQVTM and CDR2 ANQGSEA. CDR3 size: 11 residues. CDR3 in DNA: TGCAGCGGGGACAGGGTGACTGAAGCTTTCTTT. Residues: CSGDRVTEAFF.

The chain couples TRBV7-9 to TRBJ1-6; unclear D gene. Germline-derived CDR1 and CDR2 are SEHNR and FQNEAQ (reference sequence). Trimming removed 1 base from V and 8 bases from J, with 6 bases in between. The CDR3 is 13 amino acids. In DNA, the CDR3 is TGTGCCAGCAGCTTAGTATCTGATTCACCCCTCCACTTT. Protein product: CASSLVSDSPLHF.

A remark on this clone: Other DNA sequences in this specimen translate into the identical CDR3. J is TRBJ2-3 and V is TRBV29-1, with 7 bases fitting TRBD2. In germline, CDR1 is SQVTM, CDR2 ANQGSEA. The CDR3 runs 13 residues. V was pared by 5 bases and J by 5 bases, with 7 bases of the junction left unmatched. The CDR3 DNA sequence: TGCAGCGTTCGTGGGAGGGCCGGAGATACGCAGTATTTT. Translated, it gives CSVRGRAGDTQYF.

The gene calls are TRBV2 and TRBJ2-1; no definite D call. Germline V gene sequence: CDR1 SNHLY, CDR2 FYNNEI. Trimming removed 6 bases from V and 3 bases from J, with 15 bases in between. The CDR3 loop spans 15 amino acids. CDR3 nucleotides: TGTGCCAGCAGACCCACTGCTCTAAACTACAATGAGCAGTTCTTC. This translates into CASRPTALNYNEQFF.

The gene calls are TRBV7-2 and TRBJ2-7; TRBD2 matches at 13 bases. Germline CDR1 reads SGHTA; CDR2 reads FQGNSA. This CDR3 has 16 residues. The trim removed 5 bases at V and 2 bases at J, leaving 6 bases unmatched. CDR3 DNA sequence: TGTGCCAGCAGCCTCACTAGCGGGAGGGATCCCTACGAGCAGTACTTC. Amino acids: CASSLTSGRDPYEQYF.

The chain employs TRBV30 and TRBJ1-6; 7 bases agree with TRBD1. Germline CDR1 is GTSNPN and CDR2 is SVGIG (reference sequence). Trimming at V came to 5 bases and at J to 11 bases, leaving 6 bases not matched to a gene. The length of the CDR3 is 12 residues. CDR3 nucleotide sequence: TGTGCCTGGGGACAGGCGAATCCACCCCTCCACTTT. Its translation: CAWGQANPPLHF. The entire variable domain, with the rest obtained from reference TRBV30 and TRBJ1-6, is as follows: SQTIHQWPATLVQPVGSPLSLECTVEGTSNPNLYWYRQAAGRGLQLLFYSVGIGQISSEVPQNLSASRPQDRQFILSSKKLLLSDSGFYLCAWGQANPPLHFGNGTRLTVT.

This clone was found a few times. The V and J genes are TRBV15 and TRBJ2-7; possible D gene TRBD1, 6 bases. The ends were cut back, 1 base at V and 6 bases at J, with 13 bases in the middle. The CDR3 contains 14 residues. Germline CDR1 LNHNV, CDR2 YYDKDF (reference sequence). In nucleotides, the CDR3 is TGTGCCACCAGCAGAGGGGACACGGCCCGCGAGCAGTACTTC. This gives the protein CATSRGDTAREQYF.

V gene TRBV7-2 combines with J gene TRBJ2-4; D remains ambiguous. The germline V gene has CDR1 SGHTA and CDR2 FQGNSA. The CDR3 contains 16 residues. V shed 1 base and J shed 0 bases, with 10 bases lying between them. This CDR3 reads CASSLVGSLAKNIQYF. DNA for the CDR3: TGTGCCAGCAGCTTAGTCGGCAGCTTAGCCAAAAACATTCAGTACTTC.

The rearrangement links TRBV29-1 to TRBJ2-1; no reliable D call. CDR1 and CDR2 from the germline V gene are SQVTM and ANQGSEA. V was pared by 2 bases and J by 7 bases, with 9 bases between. This CDR3 has 12 residues. Written as DNA, the CDR3 is TGCAGCGTTGAAAGGGCGTGGAATGAGCAGTTCTTC. Encoded protein: CSVERAWNEQFF.

V and J are TRBV28 and TRBJ2-7; D gene uncertain. Per the germline V gene, CDR1 is MDHEN and CDR2 is SYDVKM. V dropped 6 bases and J dropped 6 bases, with 9 bases sitting between them. The CDR3 is made up of 11 amino acids. CDR3 DNA sequence: TGTGCCAGCAGCCCGCTCTTCGAGCAGTACTTC. Translating gives CASSPLFEQYF.

The chain uses TRBV6-5 and TRBJ2-7; D tentatively reads TRBD1 or TRBD2 (5 bases each). The CDR3 spans 16 residues. The germline V and J ends were trimmed by 2 bases and 0 bases, with 14 bases remaining between them. In germline, CDR1 is MNHEY, CDR2 SVGAGI. The CDR3 region has the DNA TGTGCCAGCAGTTACCCGGGGCAGAAGTCCTCCTACGAGCAGTACTTC. It is translated as CASSYPGQKSSYEQYF.

This chain joins TRBV29-1 and TRBJ2-3; no definite D call. Trimming removed 4 bases from V and 0 bases from J, with 8 bases in between. The germline CDR1 and CDR2 sequences are SQVTM and ANQGSEA. The CDR3 sequence is 13 residues long. The CDR3 loop reads CSVVGSSTDTQYF. The DNA of the CDR3 is TGCAGCGTTGTCGGGTCTAGCACAGATACGCAGTATTTT.

CDR3 protein: CASSRGPSGSSTDTQYF. CDR3 in DNA: TGCGCCAGCAGCCGGGGCCCTAGCGGATCTAGCACAGATACGCAGTATTTT. V is TRBV5-1 and J is TRBJ2-3; 7 bases are shared with TRBD2. Per the germline V gene, CDR1 is SGHRS and CDR2 is YFSETQ. There are 17 residues in the CDR3. J was trimmed by 0 bases and V by 4 bases; bases with no gene match: 11.

The chain couples TRBV4-1 to TRBJ2-3, with 9 bases lining up with TRBD1. With V trimmed by 3 bases and J by 5 bases, 9 bases remained unmatched. This CDR3 is built from 16 residues. Germline CDR1 reads MGHRA; CDR2 reads YSYEKL. As DNA, the CDR3 is TGCGCCAGCAGCCACCCCCCGGGACAGGGAAAAGATACGCAGTATTTT. It translates to CASSHPPGQGKDTQYF.

The chain links TRBV6-1 to TRBJ2-4, with a possible D match to TRBD1 (6 bases). Trimming pared 6 bases from V and 6 bases from J, leaving 12 bases between. Germline-derived CDR1 and CDR2 are MNHNS and SASEGT. The CDR3 loop spans 13 amino acids. The CDR3 here is CASSTGSGNIQYF. The DNA of the CDR3 is TGTGCCAGCAGCACAGGGTCGGGAAACATTCAGTACTTC.

This chain joins TRBV30 and TRBJ1-1; 7 nucleotides align to TRBD1. CDR1 GTSNPN and CDR2 SVGIG come from the germline V gene (reference sequence). The CDR3 is made up of 13 amino acids. J was trimmed by 2 bases and V by 1 base; bases with no gene match: 1. The CDR3 protein is CAWSDRGNTEAFF. The CDR3 coding sequence is TGTGCCTGGAGTGACAGGGGAAACACTGAAGCTTTCTTT.

The chain joins TRBV27 to TRBJ1-6; 10 nucleotides line up with TRBD1. The CDR3 is made up of 14 amino acids. The junction had 4 bases not matched to a gene; V was cut back by 5 bases and J by 9 bases. Per the germline V gene, CDR1 is MNHEY and CDR2 is SMNVEV (reference sequence). The CDR3 coding sequence is TGTGCCAGCAGTCTCGGGACAGGGGCTTCACCCCTCCACTTT. Translated, it gives CASSLGTGASPLHF.

This chain links TRBV30 with TRBJ1-2; D perhaps matches TRBD1 (6 bases). The CDR3 length is 16 residues. Germline values: CDR1 GTSNPN, CDR2 SVGIG (reference sequence). Deletions cut 3 bases from V and 4 bases from J, with 21 bases between. CDR3 coding DNA: TGTGCCTGGAGCTTAGGACAGAGTGGGGCGATCTATGGCTACACCTTC. It is translated as CAWSLGQSGAIYGYTF. Together with reference TRBV30 and TRBJ1-2, the CDR3 gives the full variable domain: SQTIHQWPATLVQPVGSPLSLECTVEGTSNPNLYWYRQAAGRGLQLLFYSVGIGQISSEVPQNLSASRPQDRQFILSSKKLLLSDSGFYLCAWSLGQSGAIYGYTFGSGTRLTVV.

The chain recombines TRBV7-8 with TRBJ2-3, with 10 bases identical to TRBD2. The CDR3 is 14 amino acids. The germline V gene encodes CDR1 SGHVS and CDR2 FQNEAQ. V dropped 2 bases and J dropped 4; count of bases not matched to a gene: 0. The CDR3 nucleotides are TGTGCCAGCAGCTTACTAGCGGGAGCAGATACGCAGTATTTT. Translation gives CASSLLAGADTQYF.

This clone was picked up a small number of times. The chain couples TRBV7-2 to TRBJ2-4; D is possibly TRBD1 (6 bases). Germline assignment: CDR1 SGHTA and CDR2 FQGNSA. Trimming took 5 bases from V and 2 from J, leaving 10 bases between them. This CDR3 is 14 amino acids long. In DNA, the CDR3 is TGTGCCAGCAGCATAGGGGGACCCAAAAACATTCAGTACTTC. Residues: CASSIGGPKNIQYF.

The J gene is TRBJ1-5, the V gene TRBV30, with D maybe TRBD1 (6 bases). Trimming took 2 bases from V and 4 from J, leaving 12 bases between them. The CDR3 is 14 amino acids. From germline, CDR1 is GTSNPN and CDR2 SVGIG (reference sequence). CDR3 protein: CAWSSGTTNQPQHF. CDR3 coding DNA: TGTGCCTGGAGTTCAGGGACAACGAATCAGCCCCAGCATTTT.

The chain carries TRBV30 and TRBJ2-1, with D hard to call. The CDR3 extends over 14 amino acids. Trimming left V 0 bases short and J 7 bases short, with 13 bases between. CDR1 is GTSNPN and CDR2 is SVGIG in the germline V gene (reference sequence). The chain's CDR3 is CAWSVPQLRNEQFF. In DNA form, the CDR3 reads TGTGCCTGGAGTGTTCCACAGCTTAGAAATGAGCAGTTCTTC.